This TCR beta chain was sequenced for a study of cytomegalovirus exposure and HLA in healthy donors. Findings and limits, study-wide: The dataset shows that most TCR sequences were rare, while some public TCRs occurred in many donors. The classifier reportedly diagnosed cytomegalovirus status with high sensitivity and specificity. First-cohort TCR clusters were later found to tend to co-occur in the 120 or so validation repertoires.

Concerning this clone: The antigen is not known.

With V trimmed by 1 base and J by 1 base, 4 bases remained unmatched. Germline V lookup: CDR1 LNHNV, CDR2 YYDKDF (reference sequence). This CDR3 comprises 15 residues. Data came from immunoSEQ multiplex PCR; TCRdb stores just in-frame clones and leaves some out. This table has approximately 270,000 clones, around 87% appearing once. The source material was PBMCs. The sequence was obtained from a woman aged 18-29 years in good health and CMV-seronegative. The chain combines TRBV15 with TRBJ2-7; 7 bases fit TRBD1. The CDR3 coding sequence is TGTGCCACCAGCAGAGTAGGGGGCCCATCCTACGAGCAGTACTTC. It encodes CATSRVGGPSYEQYF.